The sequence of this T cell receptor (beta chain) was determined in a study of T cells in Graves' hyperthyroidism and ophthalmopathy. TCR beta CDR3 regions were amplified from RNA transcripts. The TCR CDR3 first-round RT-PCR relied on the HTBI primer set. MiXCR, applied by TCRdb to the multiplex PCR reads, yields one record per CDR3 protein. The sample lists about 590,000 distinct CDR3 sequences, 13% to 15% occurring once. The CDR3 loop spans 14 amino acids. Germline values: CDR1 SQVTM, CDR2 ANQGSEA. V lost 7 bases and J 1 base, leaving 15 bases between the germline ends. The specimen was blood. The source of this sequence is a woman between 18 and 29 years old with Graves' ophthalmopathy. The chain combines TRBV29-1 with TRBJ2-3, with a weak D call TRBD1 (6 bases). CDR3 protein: CSGRDTGRTDTQYF. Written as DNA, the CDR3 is TGCAGCGGACGGGACACCGGCCGCACAGATACGCAGTATTTT.